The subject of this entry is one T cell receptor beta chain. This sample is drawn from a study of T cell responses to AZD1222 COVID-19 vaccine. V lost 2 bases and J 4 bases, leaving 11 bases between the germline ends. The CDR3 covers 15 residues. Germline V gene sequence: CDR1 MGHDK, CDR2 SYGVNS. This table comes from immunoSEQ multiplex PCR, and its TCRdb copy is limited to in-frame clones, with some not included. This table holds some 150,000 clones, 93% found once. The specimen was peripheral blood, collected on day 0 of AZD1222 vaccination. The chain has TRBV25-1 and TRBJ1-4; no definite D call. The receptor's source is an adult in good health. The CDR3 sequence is CASSENTASNEKLFF. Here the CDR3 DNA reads TGTGCCAGCAGTGAAAATACAGCAAGTAATGAAAAACTGTTTTTT.